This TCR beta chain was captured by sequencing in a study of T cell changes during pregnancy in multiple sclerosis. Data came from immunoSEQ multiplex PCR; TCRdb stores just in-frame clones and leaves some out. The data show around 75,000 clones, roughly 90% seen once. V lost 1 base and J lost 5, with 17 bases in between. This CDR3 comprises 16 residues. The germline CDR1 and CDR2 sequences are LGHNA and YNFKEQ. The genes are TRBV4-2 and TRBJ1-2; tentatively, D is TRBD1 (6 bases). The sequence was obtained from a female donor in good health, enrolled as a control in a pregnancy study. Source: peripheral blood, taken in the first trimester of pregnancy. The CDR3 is CASSQGGGVLGYGYTF. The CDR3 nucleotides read TGTGCCAGCAGCCAAGGAGGGGGGGTACTAGGTTATGGCTACACCTTC.